Given below is one T cell receptor beta chain in context. Generated by immunoSEQ multiplex PCR, the TCRdb table keeps only in-frame clones and is missing some. The repertoire holds roughly 55,000 clones, with roughly 90% as singletons. The data originate from a study of T cell responses to AZD1222 COVID-19 vaccine. The CDR3 spans 13 residues. Trimming took 2 bases from V and 2 from J, leaving 7 bases between them. Germline loops: CDR1 MNHEY, CDR2 SMNVEV (reference sequence). The specimen comprised peripheral blood, sampled on day 0 of AZD1222 vaccination. The chain carries TRBV27 and TRBJ2-7, with D possibly matching TRBD1 (6 bases). The source is an adult in good health. CDR3 in amino acids: CASSLAGAYEQYF. In nucleotides, the CDR3 is TGTGCCAGCAGTTTAGCAGGGGCCTACGAGCAGTACTTC.